A single sample is the source of the 30 T cell receptor beta chains below, sequenced in a study of human T cells and chemical hapten exposure. Time point in this sample: patch test 2, 6 weeks after DPC sensitization. Treatment of the sample: therapeutic diphenylcyclopropenone sensitization with weekly scalp DPC. A single record per CDR3 protein comes from TCRdb applying MiXCR to the RACE reads. The profile shows approximately 80,000 distinct CDR3 sequences, roughly 10% of them singletons. The sample was whole blood, taken in connection with sensitization to the hapten diphenylcyclopropenone (DPC). The receptors derive from a woman between 45 and 65 years old with alopecia areata. Some clones in this sample may be carry-over from other donors' samples.

This chain connects TRBV6-1 to TRBJ1-6; a weak D match, TRBD1 (5 bases). V lost 0 bases and J 11 bases, leaving 8 bases between the germline ends. The CDR3 spans 13 residues. In germline, CDR1 is MNHNS, CDR2 SASEGT. CDR3 sequence (DNA): TGTGCCAGCAGTGAAGCGTCCAGGGCACCCCTCCACTTT. Translation: CASSEASRAPLHF.

The rearrangement joins TRBV28 to TRBJ1-2; 7 bases are shared with TRBD1. The ends lost 4 bases at V and 2 bases at J; junction bases unmatched: 4. Germline loops: CDR1 MDHEN, CDR2 SYDVKM. This CDR3 is 14 amino acids long. The CDR3 is CASSSPGQNYGYTF. DNA for the CDR3: TGTGCCAGCAGTTCCCCGGGACAGAACTATGGCTACACCTTC.

Turning to this clonotype: This may be a read error, as it is one base from a much larger clone. Given the absence of the conserved phenylalanine or tryptophan at the CDR3 end, a read error is likely. V gene TRBV29-1 combines with J gene TRBJ2-3; D remains ambiguous. The CDR3 extends over 13 amino acids. Germline V CDR1 and CDR2: SQVTM, ANQGSEA. Trimming removed 4 bases at V and 0 bases at J, with 8 bases between. Written as DNA, the CDR3 is TGCAGCGTTGCTACTACCAGCACAGATACGCAGTATTCT. Its translation is CSVATTSTDTQYS.

The chain couples TRBV7-2 to TRBJ2-3; 12 nucleotides match TRBD1. The CDR3 extends over 16 amino acids. With V trimmed by 6 bases and J by 7 bases, 11 bases remained unmatched. Germline V CDR1 and CDR2: SGHTA, FQGNSA. CDR3 sequence reads: CASRSPGTGGFYTQYF. CDR3 in DNA: TGTGCCAGCAGGTCGCCGGGGACAGGGGGCTTTTATACGCAGTATTTT.

This clonotype appeared many times. This chain joins TRBV11-2 and TRBJ1-2; the D is unclear. This CDR3 is 15 amino acids long. From germline, CDR1 is SGHAT and CDR2 FQNNGV. Trimming removed 1 base from V and 2 bases from J, with 11 bases in between. CDR3: CASSLVVAWNYGYTF. CDR3 DNA: TGTGCCAGCAGCTTAGTAGTGGCTTGGAACTATGGCTACACCTTC.

This clonotype was seen a few times. V is TRBV7-8 and J is TRBJ1-5; no reliable D call. The CDR3 consists of 15 residues. Per germline, CDR1 SGHVS and CDR2 FQNEAQ. V was clipped by 1 base and J by 0 bases, with 7 bases between them. DNA for the CDR3: TGTGCCAGCAGCTTAGAGTCAGGTAGCAATCAGCCCCAGCATTTT. It yields the protein CASSLESGSNQPQHF. Drawing the rest from reference TRBV7-8 and TRBJ1-5, the complete variable domain is GAGVSQSPRYKVAKRGQDVALRCDPISGHVSLFWYQQALGQGPEFLTYFQNEAQLDKSGLPSDRFFAERPEGSVSTLKIQRTQQEDSAVYLCASSLESGSNQPQHFGDGTRLSIL.

The chain's CDR3 is CASSFVGNTEAFF. CDR3 coding DNA: TGTGCCAGCAGTTTTGTGGGCAACACTGAAGCTTTCTTT. The gene calls are TRBV6-5 and TRBJ1-1; D gene ambiguous. CDR1 is MNHEY and CDR2 is SVGAGI in the germline V gene. V dropped 4 bases and J dropped 2 bases, with 8 bases sitting between them. The CDR3 is made up of 13 amino acids.

V gene TRBV20-1 combines with J gene TRBJ1-5; D gene ambiguous. CDR1 and CDR2 from the germline V gene are DFQATT and SNEGSKA (reference sequence). There are 12 residues in the CDR3. The V and J ends lost 3 bases and 2 bases respectively, with 5 bases between them. The DNA of the CDR3 is TGCAGTGCTAGCCAGGGCAATCAGCCCCAGCATTTT. This gives the protein CSASQGNQPQHF.

At least ten counts were recorded for this clonotype. This rearrangement joins TRBV7-2 to TRBJ1-5; D is unresolved. Germline V gene lookup returns CDR1 SGHTA and CDR2 FQGNSA. CDR3 length: 15 amino acids. The germline V and J ends were trimmed by 1 base and 0 bases, with 7 bases remaining between them. CDR3 coding DNA: TGTGCCAGCAGCTTAGAAAGTCATAGCAATCAGCCCCAGCATTTT. This gives the protein CASSLESHSNQPQHF.

This clonotype was picked up a small number of times. The chain recombines TRBV29-1 with TRBJ2-4, with a weak D call TRBD1 (6 bases). The germline CDR1 and CDR2 sequences are SQVTM and ANQGSEA. The CDR3 contains 12 residues. The germline V and J ends were trimmed by 7 bases and 5 bases, with 12 bases remaining between them. CDR3 loop: CSARGPQNIQYF. Written as DNA, the CDR3 is TGCAGCGCCAGGGGTCCCCAAAACATTCAGTACTTC.

There are many counts of this clonotype. This chain's CDR3 is CSVDRAYGYTF. The CDR3 DNA is TGCAGCGTTGACAGGGCCTATGGCTACACCTTC. This chain uses TRBV29-1 with TRBJ1-2, with D perhaps matching TRBD1 (5 bases). CDR3 size: 11 residues. Germline CDR1 and CDR2: SQVTM and ANQGSEA. Trimming left V 3 bases short and J 4 bases short, with 6 bases between.

This clonotype was recorded a few times. V usage is TRBV20-1 and J usage is TRBJ2-1, with TRBD2 matching over 9 bases. There are 17 residues in the CDR3. CDR1 DFQATT and CDR2 SNEGSKA come from the germline V gene (reference sequence). V trimming: 1 base; J trimming: 8 bases; junction bases outside the gene matches: 15. The CDR3 region is CSARGSGGGRAHHEQFF. The CDR3 nucleotides read TGCAGTGCTAGAGGTTCCGGAGGCGGGAGGGCCCACCATGAGCAGTTCTTC.

In this sample, this clonotype turned up many times. This chain links TRBV20-1 with TRBJ2-5; D is perhaps TRBD2 (5 bases). Germline CDR1 DFQATT, CDR2 SNEGSKA (reference sequence). The V end was cut by 1 base, the J end by 5 bases, with 17 bases between. CDR3 size: 15 residues. The CDR3 reads CSARGGIGNWETQYF. DNA of the CDR3: TGCAGTGCTAGAGGAGGGATCGGTAACTGGGAGACCCAGTACTTC.

The rearrangement uses TRBV29-1 and TRBJ1-1; D is possibly TRBD1 (6 bases). This CDR3 region has 13 residues. Germline CDR1 SQVTM, CDR2 ANQGSEA. Trimming pared 5 bases from V and 3 bases from J, leaving 13 bases between. In DNA form, the CDR3 reads TGCAGCGTTAACAGGGCCTACGACACTGAAGCTTTCTTT. Its translation: CSVNRAYDTEAFF.

V and J are TRBV28 and TRBJ2-1; D may be TRBD2 (6 bases). Germline CDR1 reads MDHEN; CDR2 reads SYDVKM. The CDR3 length is 14 residues. Trimming removed 2 bases from V and 6 bases from J, with 11 bases in between. The CDR3 sequence is CASSLRELSNEQFF. DNA of the CDR3: TGTGCCAGCAGTTTACGGGAGTTAAGCAATGAGCAGTTCTTC.

This clonotype appeared a few times. The chain recombines TRBV7-7 with TRBJ2-5; D unresolved. Germline CDR1 is SSHAT and CDR2 is FNYEAQ (reference sequence). The CDR3 is 15 residues long. V shed 5 bases and J shed 4 bases, with 17 bases lying between them. The chain's CDR3 is CASSRGVGPAETQYF. The CDR3 region has the DNA TGTGCCAGCAGCCGAGGTGTGGGTCCCGCAGAGACCCAGTACTTC.

The sample holds a few counts of this clonotype. The gene calls are TRBV5-4 and TRBJ2-7, with 8 bases aligning to TRBD1. Germline values: CDR1 SGHNT, CDR2 YYREEE (reference sequence). The trim removed 2 bases at V and 2 bases at J, leaving 3 bases unmatched. CDR3 length equals 14 residues. The CDR3: CASSFGGQAYEQYF. The CDR3 nucleotides read TGTGCCAGCAGCTTCGGGGGACAGGCCTACGAGCAGTACTTC. Drawing the rest from reference TRBV5-4 and TRBJ2-7, the complete variable domain is ETGVTQSPTHLIKTRGQQVTLRCSSQSGHNTVSWYQQALGQGPQFIFQYYREEENGRGNFPPRFSGLQFPNYSSELNVNALELDDSALYLCASSFGGQAYEQYFGPGTRLTVT.

The CDR3 sequence: CASSQELNQRSRGTDTQYF. The CDR3 nucleotides read TGTGCCAGCAGCCAAGAGTTGAATCAGAGGAGCCGTGGCACAGATACGCAGTATTTT. The chain employs TRBV3-2 and TRBJ2-3. TRBV3-2 is flagged as a pseudogene. The length of the CDR3 is 19 residues.

At least ten counts were recorded for this clonotype. The chain is built from TRBV18 and TRBJ1-6, with a weak D call TRBD1 (6 bases). There are 17 residues in the CDR3. The V end lost 2 bases, the J end lost 2 bases, and 13 bases lay between the germline ends. The V gene's germline CDR1 is KGHSH and CDR2 LQKENI. The CDR3 DNA is TGTGCCAGCTCACCAATACAGGGTGGAACCTATAATTCACCCCTCCACTTT. Encoded protein: CASSPIQGGTYNSPLHF.

The sample holds many counts of this clonotype. V usage is TRBV11-2 and J usage is TRBJ2-7, with TRBD1 as a possible D gene (5 bases). The CDR3 totals 15 residues. Trimming removed 2 bases from V and 2 bases from J, with 13 bases in between. The germline V gene encodes CDR1 SGHAT and CDR2 FQNNGV. CDR3 sequence reads: CASSLSHTGPYEQYF. The CDR3 DNA is TGTGCCAGCAGCTTATCGCATACAGGTCCCTACGAGCAGTACTTC. Full variable domain (missing parts from reference TRBV11-2 and TRBJ2-7): EAGVAQSPRYKIIEKRQSVAFWCNPISGHATLYWYQQILGQGPKLLIQFQNNGVVDDSQLPKDRFSAERLKGVDSTLKIQPAKLEDSAVYLCASSLSHTGPYEQYFGPGTRLTVT.

The V gene is TRBV20-1, the J gene TRBJ2-5; no clear D gene. CDR3 size: 16 residues. With 2 bases removed from V and 4 bases from J, the gap between germline ends came to 20 bases. CDR1 is DFQATT and CDR2 is SNEGSKA in the germline V gene (reference sequence). CDR3 bases: TGCAGTGCTAGATCGCCCCCCCCCGGGCAGACAGAGACCCAGTACTTC. Residues: CSARSPPPGQTETQYF.

This clonotype was seen a few times. This chain links TRBV7-8 with TRBJ2-2; TRBD1 aligns across 9 bases. V trimming: 6 bases; J trimming: 8 bases; junction bases outside the gene matches: 7. Looked up from germline, CDR1 is SGHVS and CDR2 is FQNEAQ. The CDR3 contains 14 residues. The CDR3 nucleotides are TGTGCCAGCAGAAAAACAGGGACAGGGGGGGAGCTGTTTTTT. Translating it yields CASRKTGTGGELFF.

This clonotype was detected many times. This chain links TRBV7-8 with TRBJ2-1, with 8 bases identical to TRBD2. V shed 5 bases, J shed 6 bases, and the junction held 6 bases outside the gene matches. The CDR3 length is 14 residues. Germline loops: CDR1 SGHVS, CDR2 FQNEAQ. The DNA for the CDR3 is TGTGCCAGCAGCCCAGGACTAGCTATCAATGAGCAGTTCTTC. It codes for CASSPGLAINEQFF.

This clonotype was observed a few times. The rearrangement links TRBV6-5 to TRBJ1-1; the match to TRBD1 covers 7 bases. The CDR3 totals 14 residues. The germline gives CDR1 MNHEY, CDR2 SVGAGI. Trimming cost V 6 bases and J 2 bases; bases outside gene matches: 6. DNA of the CDR3: TGTGCCAGCAGAACTACAGGGGTCAACACTGAAGCTTTCTTT. Its protein product is CASRTTGVNTEAFF.

This clonotype was found many times. The chain is built from TRBV12-3 or TRBV12-4 and TRBJ2-7; no reliable D call. Trimming took 1 base from V and 7 from J, leaving 8 bases between them. This CDR3 spans 12 amino acids. The CDR3 DNA reads TGTGCCAGCAGTTTAGGGGTCGGAGAGCAGTACTTC. Its translation: CASSLGVGEQYF.

Of note for this clonotype: Just one base apart from a much larger clone, this may be a read error. This chain joins TRBV12-3 or TRBV12-4 and TRBJ2-1; 13 nucleotides agree with TRBD2. The CDR3 totals 15 residues. The CDR3 reads CASSLRLAGGDEQSF. For the CDR3, the DNA is TGTGCCAGCAGTTTACGACTAGCGGGAGGCGATGAGCAGTCCTTC.

This clonotype was found a few times. J is TRBJ2-7 and V is TRBV20-1; 12 nucleotides agree with TRBD2. Trimming at V came to 5 bases and at J to 3 bases, leaving 2 bases not matched to a gene. CDR1 is DFQATT, CDR2 SNEGSKA, per germline (reference sequence). The CDR3 contains 13 residues. This chain's CDR3 is CSAATSGSYEQYF. CDR3 bases: TGCAGTGCTGCGACTAGCGGGAGCTACGAGCAGTACTTC.

This clonotype was detected a few times. This chain links TRBV7-2 with TRBJ1-1; tentatively, D is TRBD1 (5 bases). The CDR3 spans 16 residues. Deletions cut 4 bases from V and 1 base from J, with 16 bases between. In germline, CDR1 is SGHTA, CDR2 FQGNSA. CDR3 in amino acids: CASSSEAGRANTEAFF. The CDR3 DNA follows: TGTGCCAGCAGCTCCGAAGCGGGCAGGGCGAACACTGAAGCTTTCTTT.

The rearrangement joins TRBV29-1 to TRBJ2-2, with 7 bases fitting TRBD2. This CDR3 has 15 residues. V lost 6 bases and J lost 0; bases outside the gene matches: 7. Germline V gene data show CDR1 as SQVTM and CDR2 as ANQGSEA. The CDR3 DNA is TGCAGCGTGAAGCGGGACCTCGCGAACACCGGGGAGCTGTTTTTT. It translates to CSVKRDLANTGELFF.

This clonotype has ten or more counts. The chain links TRBV20-1 to TRBJ2-7; TRBD2 is a possible D gene (5 bases). Trimming shortened V by 5 bases and J by 1 base, and 15 bases separated the two germline ends. This CDR3 region has 14 residues. CDR1 and CDR2 (germline): DFQATT, SNEGSKA (reference sequence). The CDR3 here is CSAPPDWESYEQYF. Written as DNA, the CDR3 is TGCAGTGCTCCGCCGGACTGGGAGTCCTACGAGCAGTACTTC.